These T cell receptor beta chains were read from a single sample in a study of Graves' ophthalmopathy and Graves' hyperthyroidism. TCRdb reprocessed the multiplex PCR reads via MiXCR and lists one record per CDR3 protein. Here the sample spans approximately 480,000 distinct CDR3 sequences, approximately 15% being singletons. The sample taken for sequencing was blood. These receptors came from a young woman with Graves' ophthalmopathy. The CDR3 runs from the conserved cysteine through the conserved F or W. D genes are given only for firm matches. Where a row states a size, it is once, few, many or the class of an expanded clone; other rows omit it.

d_call,j_call,v_call,clone_size,cdr3_aa,cdr3_nt
NA,TRBJ2-5,TRBV3-1,NA,CASSQDPGAVEYF,TGTGCCAGCAGCCAGGACCCCGGGGCGGTAGAGTACTTC
TRBD1,TRBJ1-2,TRBV10-3,NA,CAISGEGTGTSGYTF,TGTGCCATCAGTGGTGAGGGGACAGGCACTTCTGGCTACACCTTC
NA,TRBJ1-3,TRBV30,NA,CAWMRASSGNTIYF,TGTGCCTGGATGCGGGCCTCCTCTGGAAACACCATATATTTT
TRBD1,TRBJ1-3,TRBV5-1,many,CASSLWGDRAGNTIYF,TGCGCCAGCAGCCTGTGGGGGGACAGGGCTGGAAACACCATATATTTT
NA,TRBJ2-7,TRBV28,many,CASSPPGYEQYF,TGTGCCAGCAGTCCCCCGGGTTACGAGCAGTACTTC
NA,TRBJ2-5,TRBV20-1,many,CSARDSDLAEETQYF,TGCAGTGCTAGAGATTCGGACCTAGCTGAGGAGACCCAGTACTTC
TRBD1,TRBJ2-7,TRBV3-1,NA,CASSQVSTRDRGHEQYF,TGTGCCAGCAGCCAAGTATCTACCCGGGACAGGGGCCACGAGCAGTACTTC
NA,TRBJ2-7,TRBV12-5,many,CASGSVRYEQYF,TGTGCTAGTGGTTCTGTCCGGTACGAGCAGTACTTC
NA,TRBJ2-2,TRBV27,NA,CASSLYPGDAGELFF,TGTGCCAGCAGTTTATATCCTGGGGATGCCGGGGAGCTGTTTTTT
NA,TRBJ1-1,TRBV20-1,NA,CSASRARNTEAFF,TGCAGTGCCTCCAGGGCAAGGAACACTGAAGCTTTCTTT
TRBD2,TRBJ2-7,TRBV15,NA,CATSREGGYEQYF,TGTGCCACCAGCAGAGAGGGGGGGTACGAGCAGTACTTC
NA,TRBJ2-5,TRBV6-5,many,CASSYSLAGETQYF,TGTGCCAGCAGTTACTCATTAGCTGGAGAGACCCAGTACTTC
NA,TRBJ1-1,TRBV20-1,NA,CSAAQWGTPTEAFF,TGCAGTGCCGCTCAGTGGGGCACTCCCACTGAAGCTTTCTTT
NA,TRBJ2-5,TRBV20-1,many,CSAEKETQYF,TGCAGTGCGGAGAAAGAGACCCAGTACTTC
TRBD1,TRBJ1-2,TRBV29-1,few,CSVSGTGRGYTF,TGCAGCGTTTCCGGGACAGGGCGAGGCTACACCTTC
TRBD2,TRBJ2-7,TRBV11-2,many,CASSSRGTLREIYEQYF,TGTGCCAGCAGCTCCCGAGGGACCTTGCGGGAGATTTACGAGCAGTACTTC
TRBD2,TRBJ2-2,TRBV20-1,many,CSARGSGANTGELFF,TGCAGTGCTAGAGGAAGCGGGGCGAACACCGGGGAGCTGTTTTTT
NA,TRBJ2-5,TRBV12-3/TRBV12-4,many,CASSLGGPLGTQYF,TGTGCCAGCAGTTTGGGAGGTCCTCTAGGGACCCAGTACTTC
TRBD2,TRBJ2-7,TRBV19,NA,CASSPTGAGGPYEQYF,TGTGCCAGTAGCCCCACGGGAGCGGGGGGGCCGTACGAGCAGTACTTC
NA,TRBJ1-2,TRBV11-2,NA,CASMGRDNYGYTF,TGTGCCAGCATGGGCAGGGATAACTATGGCTACACCTTC
NA,TRBJ1-2,TRBV27,many,CATKSGDGYTF,TGTGCCACCAAATCGGGGGATGGCTACACCTTC
TRBD1,TRBJ2-7,TRBV27,NA,CASSLNGRTGPSYEQYF,TGTGCCAGCAGTTTAAATGGTCGGACAGGGCCCTCCTACGAGCAGTACTTC